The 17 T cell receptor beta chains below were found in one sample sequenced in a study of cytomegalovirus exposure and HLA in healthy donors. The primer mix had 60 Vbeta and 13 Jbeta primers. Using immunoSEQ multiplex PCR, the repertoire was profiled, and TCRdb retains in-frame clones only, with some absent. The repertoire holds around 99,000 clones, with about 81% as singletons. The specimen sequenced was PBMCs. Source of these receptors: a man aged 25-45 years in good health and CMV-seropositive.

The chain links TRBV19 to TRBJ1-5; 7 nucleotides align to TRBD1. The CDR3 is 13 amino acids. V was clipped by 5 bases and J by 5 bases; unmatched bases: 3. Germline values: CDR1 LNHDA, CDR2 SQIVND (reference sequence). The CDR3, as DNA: TGTGCCAGTAGTCTCAGGGGGGATCAGCCCCAGCATTTT. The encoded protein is CASSLRGDQPQHF.

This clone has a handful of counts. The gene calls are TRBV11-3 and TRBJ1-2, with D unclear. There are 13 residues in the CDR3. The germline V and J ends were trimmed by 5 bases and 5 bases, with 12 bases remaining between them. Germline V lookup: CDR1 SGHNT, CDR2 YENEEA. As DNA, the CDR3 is TGTGCCAGCAGCCCCCCGGGTCAGTATGGCTACACCTTC. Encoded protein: CASSPPGQYGYTF.

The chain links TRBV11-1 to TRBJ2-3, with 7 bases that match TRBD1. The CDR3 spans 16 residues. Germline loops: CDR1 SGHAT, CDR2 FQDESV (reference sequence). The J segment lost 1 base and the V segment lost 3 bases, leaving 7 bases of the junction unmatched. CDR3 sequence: CASSFSNGQGTDTQYF. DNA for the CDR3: TGTGCCAGCAGCTTCTCAAATGGACAGGGCACAGATACGCAGTATTTT. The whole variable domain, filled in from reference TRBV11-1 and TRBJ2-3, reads EAEVAQSPRYKITEKSQAVAFWCDPISGHATLYWYRQILGQGPELLVQFQDESVVDDSQLPKDRFSAERLKGVDSTLKIQPAELGDSAMYLCASSFSNGQGTDTQYFGPGTRLTVL.

The CDR3: CASSYTGGGPTEAFF. The CDR3 bases are TGTGCCAGTAGTTATACAGGGGGCGGGCCCACTGAAGCTTTCTTT. The chain links TRBV19 to TRBJ1-1; 9 bases are a match to TRBD1. The germline V gene encodes CDR1 LNHDA and CDR2 SQIVND (reference sequence). This CDR3 is built from 15 residues. Unmatched junction bases numbered 8, after V lost 5 bases and J lost 4 bases.

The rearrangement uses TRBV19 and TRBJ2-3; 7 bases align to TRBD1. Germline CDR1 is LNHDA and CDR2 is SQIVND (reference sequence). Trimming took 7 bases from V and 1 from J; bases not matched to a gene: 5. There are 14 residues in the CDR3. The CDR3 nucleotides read TGTGCCAGTAAAGGGGACAGTGGCACAGATACGCAGTATTTT. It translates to CASKGDSGTDTQYF.

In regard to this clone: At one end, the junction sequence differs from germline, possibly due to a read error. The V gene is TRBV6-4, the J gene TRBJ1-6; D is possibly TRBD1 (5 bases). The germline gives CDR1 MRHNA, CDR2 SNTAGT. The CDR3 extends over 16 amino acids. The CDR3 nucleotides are TGTGACAGCAGTGACTCGGCCCGACAGCGCAATTCACCCCTCCACTTT. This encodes CDSSDSARQRNSPLHF.

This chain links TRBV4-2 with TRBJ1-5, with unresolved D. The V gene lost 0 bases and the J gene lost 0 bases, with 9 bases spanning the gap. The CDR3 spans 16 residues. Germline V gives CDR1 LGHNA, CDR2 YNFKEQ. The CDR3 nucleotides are TGTGCCAGCAGCCAAGATCAGACTATTAGCAATCAGCCCCAGCATTTT. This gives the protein CASSQDQTISNQPQHF.

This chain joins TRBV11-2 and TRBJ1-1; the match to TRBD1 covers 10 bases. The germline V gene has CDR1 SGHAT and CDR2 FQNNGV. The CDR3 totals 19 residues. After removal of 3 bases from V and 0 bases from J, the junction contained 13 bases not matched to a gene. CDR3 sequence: CASSFRLKTTGGLNTEAFF. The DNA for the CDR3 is TGTGCCAGCAGCTTTCGGCTCAAAACGACAGGGGGCCTGAACACTGAAGCTTTCTTT.

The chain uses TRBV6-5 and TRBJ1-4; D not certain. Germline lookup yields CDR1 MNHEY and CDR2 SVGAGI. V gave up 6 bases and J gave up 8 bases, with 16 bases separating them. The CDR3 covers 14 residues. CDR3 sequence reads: CASRATSDFEKLFF. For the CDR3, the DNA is TGTGCCAGCAGGGCAACAAGCGACTTCGAAAAACTGTTTTTT.

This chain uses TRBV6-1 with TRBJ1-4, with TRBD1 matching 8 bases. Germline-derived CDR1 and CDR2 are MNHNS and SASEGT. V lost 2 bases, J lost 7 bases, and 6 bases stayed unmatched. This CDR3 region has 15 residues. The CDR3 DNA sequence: TGTGCCAGCAGTGAAACCGGACAGGGAGGTGAAAAACTGTTTTTT. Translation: CASSETGQGGEKLFF.

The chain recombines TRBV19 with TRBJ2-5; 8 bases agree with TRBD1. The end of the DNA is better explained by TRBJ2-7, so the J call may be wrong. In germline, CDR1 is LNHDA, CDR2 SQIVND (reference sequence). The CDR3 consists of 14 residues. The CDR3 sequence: CASSGRTGYNEQYF. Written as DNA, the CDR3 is TGTGCCAGTAGCGGGCGGACAGGGTACAACGAGCAGTACTTC.

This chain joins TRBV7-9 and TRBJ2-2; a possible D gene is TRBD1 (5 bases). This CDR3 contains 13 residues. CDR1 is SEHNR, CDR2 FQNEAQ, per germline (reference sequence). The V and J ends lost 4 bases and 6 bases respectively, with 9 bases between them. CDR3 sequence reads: CASSYVGAGELFF. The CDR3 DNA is TGTGCCAGCAGCTACGTAGGGGCCGGGGAGCTGTTTTTT.

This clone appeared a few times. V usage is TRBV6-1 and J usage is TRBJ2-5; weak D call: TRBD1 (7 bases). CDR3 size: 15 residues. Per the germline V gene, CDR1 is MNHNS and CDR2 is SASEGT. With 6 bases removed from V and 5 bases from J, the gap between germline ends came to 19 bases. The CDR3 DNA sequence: TGTGCCAGCAGAGCCCAGGAGGGGGCCGGTGAGACCCAGTACTTC. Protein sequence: CASRAQEGAGETQYF.

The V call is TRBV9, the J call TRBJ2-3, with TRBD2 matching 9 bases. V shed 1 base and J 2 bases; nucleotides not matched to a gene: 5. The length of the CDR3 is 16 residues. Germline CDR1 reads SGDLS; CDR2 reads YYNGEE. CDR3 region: CASSVRLAGITDTQYF. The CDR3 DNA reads TGTGCCAGCAGCGTAAGGCTAGCGGGGATCACAGATACGCAGTATTTT.

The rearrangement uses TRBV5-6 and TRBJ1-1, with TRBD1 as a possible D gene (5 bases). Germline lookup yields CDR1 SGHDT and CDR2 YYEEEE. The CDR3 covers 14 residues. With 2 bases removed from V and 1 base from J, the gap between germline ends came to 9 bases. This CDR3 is CASSLTGENTEAFF. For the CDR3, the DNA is TGTGCCAGCAGCTTAACAGGAGAGAACACTGAAGCTTTCTTT. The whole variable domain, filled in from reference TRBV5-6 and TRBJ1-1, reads DAGVTQSPTHLIKTRGQQVTLRCSPKSGHDTVSWYQQALGQGPQFIFQYYEEEERQRGNFPDRFSGHQFPNYSSELNVNALLLGDSALYLCASSLTGENTEAFFGQGTRLTVV.

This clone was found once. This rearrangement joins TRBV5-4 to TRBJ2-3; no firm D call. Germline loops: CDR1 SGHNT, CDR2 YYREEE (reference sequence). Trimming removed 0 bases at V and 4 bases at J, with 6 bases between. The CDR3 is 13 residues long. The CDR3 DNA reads TGTGCCAGCAGCTTGGCCGGGTCAGATACGCAGTATTTT. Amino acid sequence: CASSLAGSDTQYF.

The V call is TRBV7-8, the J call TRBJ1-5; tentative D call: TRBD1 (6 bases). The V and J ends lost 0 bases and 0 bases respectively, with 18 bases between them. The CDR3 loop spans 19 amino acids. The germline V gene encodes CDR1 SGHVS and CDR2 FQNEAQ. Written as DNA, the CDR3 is TGTGCCAGCAGCTTAGCGACACAGGGAGATTATTATAGCAATCAGCCCCAGCATTTT. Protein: CASSLATQGDYYSNQPQHF.